This TCR beta chain appears in the sequencing data of a study of blood T cells in healthy people across ages. Study results and caveats: Greater diversity and more naive CD4+ cells were seen in long-lived donors than in aged donors.

Primed by a sample-barcoded 5' primer and a J-beta primer mix, a second PCR proceeded for about 6 to 12 cycles. TCRdb ran MiXCR on the 5' RACE reads and lists one entry per CDR3 protein. The sample has about 1.8 million distinct CDR3 sequences, around 50% seen once. The germline V and J ends were trimmed by 6 bases and 2 bases, with 21 bases remaining between them. The germline gives CDR1 DFQATT, CDR2 SNEGSKA (reference sequence). The CDR3 contains 16 residues. Each sample provided at least 5 micrograms of extracted total RNA. With regard to this clonotype: Its target is unknown.

The origin of this receptor is a woman in her thirties or forties in good health. The chain uses TRBV20-1 and TRBJ2-3; D tentatively reads TRBD1 or TRBD2 (6 bases each). The specimen was blood. CDR3 amino acids: CSANQGREGHTDTQYF. Written as DNA, the CDR3 is TGCAGTGCAAACCAGGGGCGGGAAGGGCACACAGATACGCAGTATTTT.